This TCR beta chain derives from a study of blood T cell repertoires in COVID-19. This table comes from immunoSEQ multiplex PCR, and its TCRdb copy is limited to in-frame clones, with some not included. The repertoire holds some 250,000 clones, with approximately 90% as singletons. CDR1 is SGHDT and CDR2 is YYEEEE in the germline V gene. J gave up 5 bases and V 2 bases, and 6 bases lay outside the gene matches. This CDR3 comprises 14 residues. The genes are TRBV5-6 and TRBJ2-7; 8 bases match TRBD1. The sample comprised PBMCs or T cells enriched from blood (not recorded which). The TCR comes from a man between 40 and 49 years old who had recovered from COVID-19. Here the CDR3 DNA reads TGTGCCAGCAGCTTCCGGACAGGGCTCCACGAGCAGTACTTC. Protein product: CASSFRTGLHEQYF.